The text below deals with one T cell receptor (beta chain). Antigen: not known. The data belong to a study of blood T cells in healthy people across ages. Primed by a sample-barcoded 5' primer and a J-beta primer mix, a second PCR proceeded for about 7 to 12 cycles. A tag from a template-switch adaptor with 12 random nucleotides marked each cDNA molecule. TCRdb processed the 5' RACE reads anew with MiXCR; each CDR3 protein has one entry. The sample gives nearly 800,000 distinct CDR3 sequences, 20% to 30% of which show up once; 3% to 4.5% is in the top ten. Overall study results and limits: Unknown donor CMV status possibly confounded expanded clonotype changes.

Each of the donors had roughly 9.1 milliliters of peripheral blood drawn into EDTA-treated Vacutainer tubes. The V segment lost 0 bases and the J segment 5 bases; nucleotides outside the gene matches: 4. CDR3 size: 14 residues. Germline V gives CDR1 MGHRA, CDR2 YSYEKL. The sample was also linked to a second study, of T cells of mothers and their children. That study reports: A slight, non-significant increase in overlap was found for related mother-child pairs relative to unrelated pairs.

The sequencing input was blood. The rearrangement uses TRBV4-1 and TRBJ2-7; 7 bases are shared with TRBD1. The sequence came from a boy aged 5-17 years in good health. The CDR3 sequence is CASSQDLGTDEQYF. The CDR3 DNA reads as TGCGCCAGCAGCCAAGATCTAGGGACAGACGAGCAGTACTTC.